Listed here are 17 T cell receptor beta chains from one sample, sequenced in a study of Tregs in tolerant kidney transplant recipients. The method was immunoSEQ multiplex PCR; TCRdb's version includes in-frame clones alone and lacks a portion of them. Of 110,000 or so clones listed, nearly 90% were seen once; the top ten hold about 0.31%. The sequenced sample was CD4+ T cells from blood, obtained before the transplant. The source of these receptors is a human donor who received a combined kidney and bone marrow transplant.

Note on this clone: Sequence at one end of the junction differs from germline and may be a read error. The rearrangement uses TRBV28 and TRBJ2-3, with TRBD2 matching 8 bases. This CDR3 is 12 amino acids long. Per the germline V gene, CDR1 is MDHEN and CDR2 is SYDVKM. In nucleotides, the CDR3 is TGTGCCAGCAGGTTGATCGAGCGGGAGATGCATTTT. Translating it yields CASRLIEREMHF.

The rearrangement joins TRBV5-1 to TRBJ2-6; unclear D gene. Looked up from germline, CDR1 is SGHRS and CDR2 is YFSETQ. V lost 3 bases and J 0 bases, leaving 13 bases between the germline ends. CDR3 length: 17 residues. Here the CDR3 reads CASSSPPGSSGANVLTF. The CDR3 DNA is TGCGCCAGCAGCTCCCCCCCAGGCTCCTCTGGGGCCAACGTCCTGACTTTC.

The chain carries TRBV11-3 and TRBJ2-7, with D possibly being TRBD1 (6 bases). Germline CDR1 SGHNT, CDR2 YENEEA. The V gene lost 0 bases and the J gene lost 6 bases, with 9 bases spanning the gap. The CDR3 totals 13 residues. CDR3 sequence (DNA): TGTGCCAGCAGCTTAGACGTAGGGGGCGAGCAGTACTTC. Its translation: CASSLDVGGEQYF.

The CDR3 is CASSIRLAVEQFF. CDR3 sequence (DNA): TGTGCCAGTAGTATCCGACTAGCCGTTGAGCAGTTCTTC. The chain combines TRBV19 with TRBJ2-1; 7 nucleotides align to TRBD2. This CDR3 spans 13 amino acids. The junction had 5 bases not matched to a gene; V was cut back by 3 bases and J by 9 bases. The germline V gene has CDR1 LNHDA and CDR2 SQIVND (reference sequence). Variable domain in full (rest from reference TRBV19 and TRBJ2-1): DGGITQSPKYLFRKEGQNVTLSCEQNLNHDAMYWYRQDPGQGLRLIYYSQIVNDFQKGDIAEGYSVSREKKESFPLTVTSAQKNPTAFYLCASSIRLAVEQFFGPGTRLTVL.

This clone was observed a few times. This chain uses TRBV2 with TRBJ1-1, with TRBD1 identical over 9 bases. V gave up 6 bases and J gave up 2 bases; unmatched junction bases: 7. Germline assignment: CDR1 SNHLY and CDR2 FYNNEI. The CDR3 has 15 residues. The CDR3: CASRDRGSSNTEAFF. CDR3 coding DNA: TGTGCCAGCAGGGACAGGGGCAGCTCAAACACTGAAGCTTTCTTT.

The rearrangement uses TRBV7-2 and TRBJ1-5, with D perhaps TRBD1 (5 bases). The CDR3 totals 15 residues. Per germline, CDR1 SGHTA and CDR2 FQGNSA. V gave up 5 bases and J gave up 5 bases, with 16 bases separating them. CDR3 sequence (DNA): TGTGCCAGCAGCCCAACGATCGGGGGGGATCAGCCCCAGCATTTT. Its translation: CASSPTIGGDQPQHF.

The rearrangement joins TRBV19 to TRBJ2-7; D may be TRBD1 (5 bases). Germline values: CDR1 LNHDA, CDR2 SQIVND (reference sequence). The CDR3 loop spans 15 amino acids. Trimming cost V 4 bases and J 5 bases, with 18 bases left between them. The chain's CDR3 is CASSTLSGLTDEQYF. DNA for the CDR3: TGTGCCAGTAGTACTCTCTCAGGGCTGACTGACGAGCAGTACTTC.

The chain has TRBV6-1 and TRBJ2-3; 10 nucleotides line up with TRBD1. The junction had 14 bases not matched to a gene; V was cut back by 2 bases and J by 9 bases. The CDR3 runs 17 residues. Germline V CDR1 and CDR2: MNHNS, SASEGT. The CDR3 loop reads CASSEWSGTGADETQYF. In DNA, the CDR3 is TGTGCCAGCAGTGAATGGTCCGGGACAGGGGCAGATGAGACGCAGTATTTT.

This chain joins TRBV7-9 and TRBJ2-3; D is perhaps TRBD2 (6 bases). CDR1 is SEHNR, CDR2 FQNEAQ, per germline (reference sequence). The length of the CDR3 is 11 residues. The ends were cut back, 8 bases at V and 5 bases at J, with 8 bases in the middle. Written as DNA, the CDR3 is TGTGCCAGCGGGGGAGGAGATACGCAGTATTTT. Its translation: CASGGGDTQYF.

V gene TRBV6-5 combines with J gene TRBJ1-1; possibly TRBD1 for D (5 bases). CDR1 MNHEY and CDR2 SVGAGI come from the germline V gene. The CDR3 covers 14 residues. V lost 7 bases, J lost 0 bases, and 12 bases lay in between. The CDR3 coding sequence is TGTGCCAGCACCCGGGGGGGGGTGAACACTGAAGCTTTCTTT. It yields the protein CASTRGGVNTEAFF.

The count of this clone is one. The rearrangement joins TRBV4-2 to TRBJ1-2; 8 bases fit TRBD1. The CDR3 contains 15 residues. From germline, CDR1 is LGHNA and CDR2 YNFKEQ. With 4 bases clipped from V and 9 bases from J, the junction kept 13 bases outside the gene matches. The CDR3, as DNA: TGTGCCAGCAGCCGGGACAGGAGGGGTCTAGCGAGCTACACCTTC. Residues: CASSRDRRGLASYTF.

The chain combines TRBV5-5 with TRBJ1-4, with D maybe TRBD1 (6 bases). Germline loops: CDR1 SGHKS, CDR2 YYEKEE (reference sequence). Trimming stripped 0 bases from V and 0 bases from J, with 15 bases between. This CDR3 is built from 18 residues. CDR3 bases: TGTGCCAGCAGCTTGGTTACAGGGAGTAGGGCAACTAATGAAAAACTGTTTTTT. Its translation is CASSLVTGSRATNEKLFF. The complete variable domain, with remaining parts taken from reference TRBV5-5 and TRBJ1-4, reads DAGVTQSPTHLIKTRGQQVTLRCSPISGHKSVSWYQQVLGQGPQFIFQYYEKEERGRGNFPDRFSARQFPNYSSELNVNALLLGDSALYLCASSLVTGSRATNEKLFFGSGTQLSVL.

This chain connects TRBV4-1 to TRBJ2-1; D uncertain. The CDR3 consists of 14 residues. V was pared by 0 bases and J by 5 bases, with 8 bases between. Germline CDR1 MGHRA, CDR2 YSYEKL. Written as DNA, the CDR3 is TGCGCCAGCAGCCAAGATCCTCGGGACAATGAGCAGTTCTTC. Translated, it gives CASSQDPRDNEQFF.

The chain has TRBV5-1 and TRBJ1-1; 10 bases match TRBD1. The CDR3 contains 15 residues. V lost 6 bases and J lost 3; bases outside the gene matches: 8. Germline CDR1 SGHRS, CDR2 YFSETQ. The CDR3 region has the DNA TGCGCCAGCAACGACAGGGGGCGCGAGGACACTGAAGCTTTCTTT. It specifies CASNDRGREDTEAFF.

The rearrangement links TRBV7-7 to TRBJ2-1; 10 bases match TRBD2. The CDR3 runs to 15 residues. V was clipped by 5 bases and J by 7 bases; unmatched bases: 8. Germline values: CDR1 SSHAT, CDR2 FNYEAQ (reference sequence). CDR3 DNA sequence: TGTGCCAGCAGCCCCCCAGCGGGAGGGCCAAATGAGCAGTTCTTC. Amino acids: CASSPPAGGPNEQFF.

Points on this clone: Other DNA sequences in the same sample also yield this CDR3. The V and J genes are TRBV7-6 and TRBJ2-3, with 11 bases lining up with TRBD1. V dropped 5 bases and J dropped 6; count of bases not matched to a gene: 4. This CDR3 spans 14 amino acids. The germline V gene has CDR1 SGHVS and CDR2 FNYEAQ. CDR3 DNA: TGTGCCAGCAGCCCAAGGACAGGGGGCGATACGCAGTATTTT. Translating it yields CASSPRTGGDTQYF.

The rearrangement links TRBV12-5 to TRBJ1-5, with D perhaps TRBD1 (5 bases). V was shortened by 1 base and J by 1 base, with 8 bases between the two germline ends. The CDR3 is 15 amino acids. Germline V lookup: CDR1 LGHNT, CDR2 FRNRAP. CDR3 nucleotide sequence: TGTGCTAGTGGTTTGGGGGGACTGAGCAATCAGCCCCAGCATTTT. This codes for CASGLGGLSNQPQHF.